This T cell receptor (beta chain) emerged from a study of blood T cell repertoires in COVID-19. About the study: The United States, Italy and Spain supplied acute and convalescent COVID-19 samples. Sources were T cells, B-cell-depleted T cells, or PBMCs; the material itself was cDNA or gDNA.

Germline CDR1 reads KGHDR; CDR2 reads SFDVKD. The CDR3 loop spans 13 amino acids. Trimming left V 3 bases short and J 0 bases short, with 3 bases between. Per the study methods: Amplifying reference gene primers gave estimates of nucleated cell counts. Profiled with immunoSEQ multiplex PCR; TCRdb holds only in-frame clones, not every one. V and J calls and clone size are as listed in that table; D and trimming were resolved from the DNA. The repertoire holds under 200,000 clones, about 85% seen once, with roughly 21% in the top ten. Points on this clone: At the DNA level, this CDR3 is encoded by other sequences in the same sample as well.

The sample was peripheral blood. The TCR comes from a man in his 60s with active or convalescent COVID-19. The J gene is TRBJ2-3, the V gene TRBV24-1; D unclear. The CDR3 loop reads CATSDGSTDTQYF. The CDR3 DNA reads as TGTGCCACCAGTGATGGCAGCACAGATACGCAGTATTTT.